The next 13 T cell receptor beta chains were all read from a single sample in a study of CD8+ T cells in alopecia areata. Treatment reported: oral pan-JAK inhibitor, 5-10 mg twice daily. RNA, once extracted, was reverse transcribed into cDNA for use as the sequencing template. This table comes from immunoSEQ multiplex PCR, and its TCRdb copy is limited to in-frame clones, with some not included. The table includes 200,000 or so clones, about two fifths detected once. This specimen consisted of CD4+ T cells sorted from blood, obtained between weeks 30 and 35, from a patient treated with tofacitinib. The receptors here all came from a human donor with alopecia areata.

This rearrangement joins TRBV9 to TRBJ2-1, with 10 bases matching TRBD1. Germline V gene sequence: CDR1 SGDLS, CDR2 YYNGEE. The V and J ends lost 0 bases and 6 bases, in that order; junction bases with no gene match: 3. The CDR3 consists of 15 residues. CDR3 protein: CASSVGGTGVNEQFF. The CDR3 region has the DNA TGTGCCAGCAGCGTAGGGGGGACAGGGGTCAATGAGCAGTTCTTC.

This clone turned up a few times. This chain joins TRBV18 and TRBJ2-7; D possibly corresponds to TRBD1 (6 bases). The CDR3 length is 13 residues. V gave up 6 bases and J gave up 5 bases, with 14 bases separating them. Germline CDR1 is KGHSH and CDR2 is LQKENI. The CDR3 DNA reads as TGTGCCAGCTCGCCCACAGGGTGGGACGAGCAGTACTTC. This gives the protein CASSPTGWDEQYF.

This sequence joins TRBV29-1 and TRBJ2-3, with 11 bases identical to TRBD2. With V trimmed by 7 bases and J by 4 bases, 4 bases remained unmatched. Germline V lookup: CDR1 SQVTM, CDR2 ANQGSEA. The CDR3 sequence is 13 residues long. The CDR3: CSGSGLAADTQYF. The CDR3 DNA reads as TGCAGCGGGTCGGGACTAGCGGCAGATACGCAGTATTTT.

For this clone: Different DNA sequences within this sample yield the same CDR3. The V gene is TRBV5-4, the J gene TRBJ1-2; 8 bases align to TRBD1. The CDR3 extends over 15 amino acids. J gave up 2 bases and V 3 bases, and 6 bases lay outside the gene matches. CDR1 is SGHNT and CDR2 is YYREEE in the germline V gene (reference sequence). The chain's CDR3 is CASSSGQGSNYGYTF. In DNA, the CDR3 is TGTGCCAGCAGCTCCGGACAGGGTTCAAACTATGGCTACACCTTC.

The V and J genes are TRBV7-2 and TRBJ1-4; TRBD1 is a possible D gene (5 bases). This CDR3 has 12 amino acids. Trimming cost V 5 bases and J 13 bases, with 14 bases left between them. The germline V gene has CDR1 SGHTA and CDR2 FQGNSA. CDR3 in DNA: TGTGCCAGCAGCCATAGGCCAGGGCGACTGTTTTTT. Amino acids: CASSHRPGRLFF.

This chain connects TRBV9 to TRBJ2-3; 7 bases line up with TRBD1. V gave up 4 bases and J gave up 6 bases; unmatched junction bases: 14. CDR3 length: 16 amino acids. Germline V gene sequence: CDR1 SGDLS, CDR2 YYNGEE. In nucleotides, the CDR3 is TGTGCCAGCAGCCCAGCTCTCCAGGGGGTTGGGGATACGCAGTATTTT. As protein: CASSPALQGVGDTQYF.

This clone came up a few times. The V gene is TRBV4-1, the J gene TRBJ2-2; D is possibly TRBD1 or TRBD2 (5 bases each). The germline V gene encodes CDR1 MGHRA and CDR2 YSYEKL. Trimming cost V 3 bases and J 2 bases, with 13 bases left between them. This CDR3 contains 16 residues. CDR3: CASSHSGTENTGELFF. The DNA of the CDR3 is TGCGCCAGCAGCCACTCCGGGACGGAAAACACCGGGGAGCTGTTTTTT.

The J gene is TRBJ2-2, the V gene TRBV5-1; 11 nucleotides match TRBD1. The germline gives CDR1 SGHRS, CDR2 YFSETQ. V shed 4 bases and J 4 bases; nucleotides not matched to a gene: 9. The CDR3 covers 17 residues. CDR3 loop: CASSPYSGTGGTGELFF. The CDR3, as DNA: TGCGCCAGCAGCCCCTATTCCGGGACAGGGGGCACCGGGGAGCTGTTTTTT.

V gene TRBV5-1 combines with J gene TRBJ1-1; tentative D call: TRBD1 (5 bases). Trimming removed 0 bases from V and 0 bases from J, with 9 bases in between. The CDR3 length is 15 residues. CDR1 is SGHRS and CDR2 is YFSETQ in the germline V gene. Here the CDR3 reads CASSLGPGLNTEAFF. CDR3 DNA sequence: TGCGCCAGCAGCTTGGGTCCAGGGCTGAACACTGAAGCTTTCTTT.

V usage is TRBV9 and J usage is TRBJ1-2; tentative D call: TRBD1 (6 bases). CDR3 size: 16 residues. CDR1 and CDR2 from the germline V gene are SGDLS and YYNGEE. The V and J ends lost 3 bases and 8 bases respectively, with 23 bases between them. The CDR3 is CASSGGTPGAYQGYTF. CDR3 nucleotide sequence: TGTGCCAGCAGCGGAGGCACTCCGGGGGCCTATCAAGGCTACACCTTC.

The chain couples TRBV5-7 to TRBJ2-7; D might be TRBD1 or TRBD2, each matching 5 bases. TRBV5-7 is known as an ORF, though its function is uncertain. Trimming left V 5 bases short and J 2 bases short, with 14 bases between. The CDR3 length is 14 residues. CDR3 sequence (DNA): TGTGCCAGCAGTTCCCGGGACCCAGCCTACGAGCAGTACTTC. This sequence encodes CASSSRDPAYEQYF.

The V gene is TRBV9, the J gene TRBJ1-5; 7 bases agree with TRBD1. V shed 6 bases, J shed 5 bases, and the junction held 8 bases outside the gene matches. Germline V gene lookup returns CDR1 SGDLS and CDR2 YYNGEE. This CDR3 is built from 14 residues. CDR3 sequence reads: CASTRDSSYQPQHF. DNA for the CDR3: TGTGCCAGCACCAGGGACAGTTCGTATCAGCCCCAGCATTTT.

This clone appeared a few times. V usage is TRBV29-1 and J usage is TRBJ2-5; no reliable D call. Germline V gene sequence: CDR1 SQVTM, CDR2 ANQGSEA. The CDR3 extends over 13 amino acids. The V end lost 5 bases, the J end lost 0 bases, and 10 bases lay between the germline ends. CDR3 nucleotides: TGCAGCGTTCGAGGCAGGTACCAAGAGACCCAGTACTTC. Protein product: CSVRGRYQETQYF. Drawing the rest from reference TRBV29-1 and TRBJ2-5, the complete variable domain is SAVISQKPSRDICQRGTSLTIQCQVDSQVTMMFWYRQQPGQSLTLIATANQGSEATYESGFVIDKFPISRPNLTFSTLTVSNMSPEDSSIYLCSVRGRYQETQYFGPGTRLLVL.